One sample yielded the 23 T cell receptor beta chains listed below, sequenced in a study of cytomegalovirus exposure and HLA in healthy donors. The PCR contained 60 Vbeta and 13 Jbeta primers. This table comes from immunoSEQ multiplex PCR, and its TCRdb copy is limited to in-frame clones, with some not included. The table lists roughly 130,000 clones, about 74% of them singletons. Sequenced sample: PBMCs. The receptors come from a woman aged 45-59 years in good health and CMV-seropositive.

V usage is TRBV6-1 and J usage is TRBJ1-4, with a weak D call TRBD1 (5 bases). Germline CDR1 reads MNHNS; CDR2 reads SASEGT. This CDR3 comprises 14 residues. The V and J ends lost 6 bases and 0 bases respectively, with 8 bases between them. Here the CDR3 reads CASRGGATNEKLFF. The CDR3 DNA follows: TGTGCCAGCAGGGGGGGGGCAACTAATGAAAAACTGTTTTTT.

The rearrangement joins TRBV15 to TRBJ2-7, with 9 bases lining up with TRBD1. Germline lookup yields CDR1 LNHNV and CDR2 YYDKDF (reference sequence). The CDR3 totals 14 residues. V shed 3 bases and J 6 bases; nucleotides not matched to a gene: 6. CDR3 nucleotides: TGTGCCACCAGCAGCCGGGACAGGGTTGGCGAGCAGTACTTC. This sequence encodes CATSSRDRVGEQYF.

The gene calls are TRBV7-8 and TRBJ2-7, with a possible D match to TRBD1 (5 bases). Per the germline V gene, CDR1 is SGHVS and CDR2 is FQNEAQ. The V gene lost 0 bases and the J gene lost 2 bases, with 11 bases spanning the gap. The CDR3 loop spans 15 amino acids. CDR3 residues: CASSLAARATYEQYF. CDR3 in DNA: TGTGCCAGCAGCTTAGCTGCCAGGGCCACCTACGAGCAGTACTTC.

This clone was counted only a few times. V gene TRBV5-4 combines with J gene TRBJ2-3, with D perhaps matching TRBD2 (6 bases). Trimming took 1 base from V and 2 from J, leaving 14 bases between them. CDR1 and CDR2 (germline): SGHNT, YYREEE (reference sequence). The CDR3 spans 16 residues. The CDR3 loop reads CASSLWGGGDTDTQYF. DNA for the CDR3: TGTGCCAGCAGCTTGTGGGGTGGCGGGGACACAGATACGCAGTATTTT.

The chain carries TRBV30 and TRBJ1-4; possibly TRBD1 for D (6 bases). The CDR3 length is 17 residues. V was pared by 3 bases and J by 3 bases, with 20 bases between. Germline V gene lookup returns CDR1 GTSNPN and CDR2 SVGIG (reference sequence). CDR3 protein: CAWRSIKGVYSNEKLFF. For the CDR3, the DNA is TGTGCCTGGAGGTCCATCAAGGGGGTTTACTCTAATGAAAAACTGTTTTTT.

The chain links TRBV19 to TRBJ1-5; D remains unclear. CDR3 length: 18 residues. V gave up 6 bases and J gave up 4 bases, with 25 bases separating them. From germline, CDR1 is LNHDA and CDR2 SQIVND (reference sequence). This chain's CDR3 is CASRTSSARPLGNQPQHF. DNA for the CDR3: TGTGCCAGTAGGACGTCCTCGGCCAGGCCCTTAGGTAATCAGCCCCAGCATTTT.

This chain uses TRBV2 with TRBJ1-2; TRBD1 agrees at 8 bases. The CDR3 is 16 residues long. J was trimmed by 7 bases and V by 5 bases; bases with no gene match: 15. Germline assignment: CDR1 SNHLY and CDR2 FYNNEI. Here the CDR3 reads CASSSSGTGLQSGYTF. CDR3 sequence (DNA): TGTGCCAGCAGTTCTTCTGGGACAGGTTTACAGAGTGGCTACACCTTC.

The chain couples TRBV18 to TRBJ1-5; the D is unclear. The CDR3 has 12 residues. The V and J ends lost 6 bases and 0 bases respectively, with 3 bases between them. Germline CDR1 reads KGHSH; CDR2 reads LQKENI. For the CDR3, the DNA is TGTGCCAGCTCCAATAGCAATCAGCCCCAGCATTTT. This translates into CASSNSNQPQHF.

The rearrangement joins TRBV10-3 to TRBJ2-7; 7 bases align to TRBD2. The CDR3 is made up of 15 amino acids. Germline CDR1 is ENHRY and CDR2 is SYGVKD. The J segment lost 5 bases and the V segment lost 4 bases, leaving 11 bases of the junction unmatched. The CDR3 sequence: CAISAWGGLGDEQYF. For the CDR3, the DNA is TGTGCCATCAGTGCATGGGGGGGGTTAGGGGACGAGCAGTACTTC.

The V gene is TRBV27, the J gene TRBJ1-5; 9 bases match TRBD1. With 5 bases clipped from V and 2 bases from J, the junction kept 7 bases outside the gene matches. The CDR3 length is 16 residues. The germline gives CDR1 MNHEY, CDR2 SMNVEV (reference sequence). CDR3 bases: TGTGCCAGCAGTCCTGGGACAGGGAGGGGCAATCAGCCCCAGCATTTT. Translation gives CASSPGTGRGNQPQHF.

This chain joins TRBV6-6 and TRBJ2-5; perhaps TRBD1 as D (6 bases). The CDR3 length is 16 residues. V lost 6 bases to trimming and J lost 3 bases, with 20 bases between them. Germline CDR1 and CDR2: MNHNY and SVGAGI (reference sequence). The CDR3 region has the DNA TGTGCCAGCAGATCAGGGGCAGCCCTACTGAAAGAGACCCAGTACTTC. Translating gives CASRSGAALLKETQYF.

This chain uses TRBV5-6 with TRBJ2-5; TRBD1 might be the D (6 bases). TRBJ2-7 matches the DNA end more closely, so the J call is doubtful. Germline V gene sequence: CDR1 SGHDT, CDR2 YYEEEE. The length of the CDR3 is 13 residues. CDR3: CASSRQGQYEQYF. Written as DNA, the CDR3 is TGTGCCAGCAGTCGCCAGGGGCAATACGAGCAGTACTTC.

The CDR3 reads CATSRDLGGGGSGYTEAFF. CDR3 DNA sequence: TGTGCCACCAGCAGAGATCTCGGGGGAGGGGGGTCTGGGTACACTGAAGCTTTCTTT. The chain has TRBV15 and TRBJ1-1; D perhaps matches TRBD1 (6 bases). CDR1 is LNHNV and CDR2 is YYDKDF in the germline V gene (reference sequence). The CDR3 extends over 19 amino acids. V dropped 0 bases and J dropped 3 bases, with 23 bases sitting between them.

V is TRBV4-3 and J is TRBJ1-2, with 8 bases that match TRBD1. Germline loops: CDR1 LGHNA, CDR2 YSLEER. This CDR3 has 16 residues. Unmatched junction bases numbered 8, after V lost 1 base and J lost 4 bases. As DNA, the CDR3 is TGCGCCAGCAGCCAAGTTTTGGGGGACAGGTCCTATGGCTACACCTTC. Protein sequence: CASSQVLGDRSYGYTF.

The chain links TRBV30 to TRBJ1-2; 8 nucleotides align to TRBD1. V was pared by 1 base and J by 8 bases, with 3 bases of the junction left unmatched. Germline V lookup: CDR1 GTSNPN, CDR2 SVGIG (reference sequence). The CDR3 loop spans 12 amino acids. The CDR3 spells CAWSEDREGYTF. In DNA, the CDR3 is TGTGCCTGGAGTGAGGACAGGGAGGGCTACACCTTC.

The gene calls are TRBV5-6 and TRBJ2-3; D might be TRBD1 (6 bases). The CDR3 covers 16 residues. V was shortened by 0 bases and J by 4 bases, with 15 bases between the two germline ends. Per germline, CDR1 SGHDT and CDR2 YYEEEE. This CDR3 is CASSLVRGKHSDTQYF. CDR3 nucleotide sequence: TGTGCCAGCAGCTTGGTCAGGGGAAAGCACTCAGATACGCAGTATTTT.

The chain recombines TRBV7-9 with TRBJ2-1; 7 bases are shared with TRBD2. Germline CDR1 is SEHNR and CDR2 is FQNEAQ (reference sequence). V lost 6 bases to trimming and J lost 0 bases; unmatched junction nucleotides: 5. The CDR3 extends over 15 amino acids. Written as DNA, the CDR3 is TGTGCCAGCAGTTCAAGCGGGGCCTCCTACAATGAGCAGTTCTTC. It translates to CASSSSGASYNEQFF.

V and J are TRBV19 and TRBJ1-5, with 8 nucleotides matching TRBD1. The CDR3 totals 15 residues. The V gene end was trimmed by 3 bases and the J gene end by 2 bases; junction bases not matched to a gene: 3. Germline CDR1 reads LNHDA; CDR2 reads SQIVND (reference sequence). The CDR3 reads CASSMGQAGNQPQHF. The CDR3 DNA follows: TGTGCCAGTAGTATGGGACAGGCGGGCAATCAGCCCCAGCATTTT.

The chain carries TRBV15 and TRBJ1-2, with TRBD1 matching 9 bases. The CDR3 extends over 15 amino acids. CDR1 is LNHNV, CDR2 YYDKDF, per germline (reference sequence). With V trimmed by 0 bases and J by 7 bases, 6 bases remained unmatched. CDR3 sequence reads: CATSREGTGYVGYTF. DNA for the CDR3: TGTGCCACCAGCAGAGAAGGGACAGGGTACGTTGGCTACACCTTC.

The CDR3, as DNA: TGTGCCAGCAGCCTTTTTATTGGTGGGGCAGGCGAGCAGTACTTC. Translating gives CASSLFIGGAGEQYF. The chain recombines TRBV7-9 with TRBJ2-7, with D perhaps matching TRBD1 (5 bases). The CDR3 has 15 residues. Germline CDR1 SEHNR, CDR2 FQNEAQ (reference sequence). The V gene lost 5 bases and the J gene lost 6 bases, with 20 bases spanning the gap.

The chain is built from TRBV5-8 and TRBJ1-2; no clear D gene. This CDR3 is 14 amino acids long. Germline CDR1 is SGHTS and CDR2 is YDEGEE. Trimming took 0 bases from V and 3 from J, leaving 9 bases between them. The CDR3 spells CASSLVPPYYGYTF. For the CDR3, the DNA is TGTGCCAGCAGCTTGGTCCCTCCCTACTATGGCTACACCTTC.

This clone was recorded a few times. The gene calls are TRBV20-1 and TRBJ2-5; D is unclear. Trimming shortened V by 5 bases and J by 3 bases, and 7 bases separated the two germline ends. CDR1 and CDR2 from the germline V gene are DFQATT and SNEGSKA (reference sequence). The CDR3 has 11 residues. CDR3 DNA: TGCAGTGCTCCCAGCGAAGAGACCCAGTACTTC. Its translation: CSAPSEETQYF.

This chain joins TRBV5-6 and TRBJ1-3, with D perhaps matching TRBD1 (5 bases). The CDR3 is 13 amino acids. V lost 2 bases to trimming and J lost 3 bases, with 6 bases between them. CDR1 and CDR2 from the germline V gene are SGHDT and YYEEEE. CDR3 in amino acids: CASSLGVGNTIYF. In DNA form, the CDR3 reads TGTGCCAGCAGCTTAGGGGTTGGAAACACCATATATTTT.